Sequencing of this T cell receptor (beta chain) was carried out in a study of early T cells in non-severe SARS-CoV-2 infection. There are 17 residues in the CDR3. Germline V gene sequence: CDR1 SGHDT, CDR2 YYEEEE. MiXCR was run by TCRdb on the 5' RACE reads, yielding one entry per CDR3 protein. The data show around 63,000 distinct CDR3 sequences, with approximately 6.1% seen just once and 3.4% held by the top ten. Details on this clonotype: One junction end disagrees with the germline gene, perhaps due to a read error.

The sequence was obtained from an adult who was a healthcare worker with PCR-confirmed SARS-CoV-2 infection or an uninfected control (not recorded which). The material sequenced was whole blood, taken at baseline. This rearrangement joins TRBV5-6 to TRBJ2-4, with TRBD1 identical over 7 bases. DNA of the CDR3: TGTGCCAACAGCCTCCGACAGGGACATATAGCCAAAAACATTCAGTACTTC. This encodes CANSLRQGHIAKNIQYF.